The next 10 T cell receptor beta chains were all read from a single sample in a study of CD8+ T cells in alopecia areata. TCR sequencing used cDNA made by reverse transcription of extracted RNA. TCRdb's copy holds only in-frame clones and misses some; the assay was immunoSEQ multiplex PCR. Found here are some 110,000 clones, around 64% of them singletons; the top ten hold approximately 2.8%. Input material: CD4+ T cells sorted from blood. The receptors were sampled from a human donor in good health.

CDR3 DNA: TGTGCCTGGAGTGTAAGGGGGAATGATGGCTACACCTTC. It specifies CAWSVRGNDGYTF. V gene TRBV30 combines with J gene TRBJ1-2, with a tentative D call TRBD1 (6 bases). Germline assignment: CDR1 GTSNPN and CDR2 SVGIG (reference sequence). The V gene lost 0 bases and the J gene lost 6 bases, with 11 bases spanning the gap. CDR3 length: 13 residues.

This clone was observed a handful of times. The CDR3 sequence: CASREDRTNTYGYTF. The CDR3 region has the DNA TGTGCCAGCAGAGAAGACCGGACAAATACCTATGGCTACACCTTC. The chain links TRBV7-2 to TRBJ1-2; perhaps TRBD1 as D (5 bases). The CDR3 totals 15 residues. Germline assignment: CDR1 SGHTA and CDR2 FQGNSA. V lost 6 bases and J lost 4, with 18 bases in between.

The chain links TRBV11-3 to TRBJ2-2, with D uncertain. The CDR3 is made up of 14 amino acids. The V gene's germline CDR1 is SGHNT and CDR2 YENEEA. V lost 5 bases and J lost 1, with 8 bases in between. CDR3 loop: CASSRQQNTGELFF. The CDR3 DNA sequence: TGTGCCAGCAGCCGTCAGCAGAACACCGGGGAGCTGTTTTTT.

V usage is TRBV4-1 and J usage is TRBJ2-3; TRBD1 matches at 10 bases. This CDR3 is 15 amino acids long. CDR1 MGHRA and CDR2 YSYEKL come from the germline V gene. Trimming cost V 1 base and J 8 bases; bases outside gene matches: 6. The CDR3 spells CASSQGTGGQITQYF. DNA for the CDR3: TGCGCCAGCAGCCAAGGGACAGGGGGACAGATTACGCAGTATTTT.

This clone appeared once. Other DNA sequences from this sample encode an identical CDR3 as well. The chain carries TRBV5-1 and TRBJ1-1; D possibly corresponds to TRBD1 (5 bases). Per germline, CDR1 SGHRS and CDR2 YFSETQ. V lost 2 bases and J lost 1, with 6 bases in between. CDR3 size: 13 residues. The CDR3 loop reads CASSFGGNTEAFF. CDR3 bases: TGCGCCAGCAGCTTTGGGGGGAACACTGAAGCTTTCTTT.

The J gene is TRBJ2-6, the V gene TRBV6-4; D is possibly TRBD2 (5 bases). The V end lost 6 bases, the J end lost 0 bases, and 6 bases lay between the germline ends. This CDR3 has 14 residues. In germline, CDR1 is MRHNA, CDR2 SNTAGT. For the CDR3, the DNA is TGTGCCAGCAGCGAGGGCTCTGGGGCCAACGTCCTGACTTTC. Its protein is CASSEGSGANVLTF.

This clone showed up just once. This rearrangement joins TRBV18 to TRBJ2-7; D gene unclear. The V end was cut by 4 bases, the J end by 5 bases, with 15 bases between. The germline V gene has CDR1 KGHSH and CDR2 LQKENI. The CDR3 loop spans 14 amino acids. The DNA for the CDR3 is TGTGCCAGCTCACGCAGCGTCTCCCGCGACGAGCAGTACTTC. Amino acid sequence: CASSRSVSRDEQYF.

CDR3 nucleotide sequence: TGTGCCACCAGCAGAGGGCTAGAAGAGACCCAGTACTTC. This translates into CATSRGLEETQYF. The V and J genes are TRBV15 and TRBJ2-5; D is undetermined. Per germline, CDR1 LNHNV and CDR2 YYDKDF (reference sequence). This CDR3 spans 13 amino acids. Trimming left V 1 base short and J 3 bases short, with 6 bases between.

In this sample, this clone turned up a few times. In DNA, the CDR3 is TGCAGCGGGGGATCGGTACAAGAGACCCAGTACTTC. The encoded protein is CSGGSVQETQYF. The chain is built from TRBV29-1 and TRBJ2-5; D uncertain. V lost 7 bases to trimming and J lost 2 bases, with 11 bases between them. Germline V gene lookup returns CDR1 SQVTM and CDR2 ANQGSEA. The CDR3 length is 12 residues.

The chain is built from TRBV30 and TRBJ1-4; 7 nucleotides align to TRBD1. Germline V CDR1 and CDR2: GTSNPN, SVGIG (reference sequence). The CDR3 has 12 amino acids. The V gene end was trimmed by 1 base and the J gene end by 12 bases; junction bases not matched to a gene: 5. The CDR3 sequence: CAWSDTGAELFF. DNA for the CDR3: TGTGCCTGGAGTGATACAGGGGCGGAACTGTTTTTT. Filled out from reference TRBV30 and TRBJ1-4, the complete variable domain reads SQTIHQWPATLVQPVGSPLSLECTVEGTSNPNLYWYRQAAGRGLQLLFYSVGIGQISSEVPQNLSASRPQDRQFILSSKKLLLSDSGFYLCAWSDTGAELFFGSGTQLSVL.